The 20 T cell receptor beta chains below come from one sample, sequenced in a study of cytomegalovirus exposure and HLA in healthy donors (dated by TCRdb to about 2017). Preparation of the library involved the immunoSEQ multiplex PCR assay. A mixture of 60 forward primers for TCR Vbeta segments and 13 reverse primers for TCR Jbeta segments was used in the multiplex PCR. TCRdb obtained this table from immuneACCESS and retained in-frame rearrangements with V and J assigned. These tables miss some clones; where compared with another copy, unresolved V genes account for less than half of the shortfall, and the remainder is unexplained. For this sample, the table gives some 42,000 clones. The top ten constitute 1% to 1.5% of the sample. Input material: PBMCs. These receptors were collected from a man aged 30 to 45 in good health and CMV-seronegative.

This rearrangement joins TRBV15 to TRBJ2-2; 13 bases fit TRBD2. The trim removed 9 bases at V and 5 bases at J, leaving 3 bases unmatched. Germline V gives CDR1 LNHNV, CDR2 YYDKDF (reference sequence). CDR3 size: 14 residues. CDR3 amino acids: CATGTSGETGELFF. DNA for the CDR3: TGTGCCACAGGGACTAGCGGGGAGACCGGGGAGCTGTTTTTT.

The rearrangement uses TRBV4-1 and TRBJ1-2; 7 bases are shared with TRBD1. The germline gives CDR1 MGHRA, CDR2 YSYEKL. With 2 bases clipped from V and 4 bases from J, the junction kept 4 bases outside the gene matches. This CDR3 contains 14 residues. As DNA, the CDR3 is TGCGCCAGCAGCCAATCCTGGGACAGCTATGGCTACACCTTC. It yields the protein CASSQSWDSYGYTF.

This rearrangement joins TRBV6-1 to TRBJ1-6; D not resolved. CDR1 and CDR2 (germline): MNHNS, SASEGT. This CDR3 region has 14 residues. V lost 4 bases and J lost 7, with 11 bases in between. The CDR3 here is CASSADLANSPLHF. CDR3 DNA sequence: TGTGCCAGCAGTGCAGACTTGGCAAATTCACCCCTCCACTTT.

The rearrangement uses TRBV25-1 and TRBJ2-7; 10 bases match TRBD2. V lost 3 bases to trimming and J lost 4 bases; unmatched junction nucleotides: 6. The CDR3 extends over 15 amino acids. Germline V gene lookup returns CDR1 MGHDK and CDR2 SYGVNS. CDR3 DNA sequence: TGTGCCAGCAGTGACCCTAGCGGGAGTGTGTACGAGCAGTACTTC. Its protein product is CASSDPSGSVYEQYF.

The V call is TRBV4-3, the J call TRBJ1-4; 10 bases are a match to TRBD1. This CDR3 region has 16 residues. Germline CDR1 LGHNA, CDR2 YSLEER. V was pared by 3 bases and J by 6 bases, with 7 bases of the junction left unmatched. The CDR3 is CASSHLGGTGDEKLFF. In DNA form, the CDR3 reads TGCGCCAGCAGCCACCTCGGGGGGACAGGGGATGAAAAACTGTTTTTT.

V and J are TRBV29-1 and TRBJ1-5; possibly TRBD1 for D (5 bases). The CDR3 is made up of 14 amino acids. Germline V lookup: CDR1 SQVTM, CDR2 ANQGSEA. Trimming took off 4 bases at V and 4 bases at J, with 14 bases between the two ends. CDR3 sequence: CSVGPTDRNQPQHF. For the CDR3, the DNA is TGCAGCGTTGGCCCAACCGACAGAAATCAGCCCCAGCATTTT.

The chain uses TRBV29-1 and TRBJ1-1; 8 nucleotides align to TRBD1. This CDR3 contains 14 residues. Germline V CDR1 and CDR2: SQVTM, ANQGSEA. The V segment lost 4 bases and the J segment 6 bases; nucleotides outside the gene matches: 10. CDR3 DNA: TGCAGCGTTGGCTGGACAGGGAAAGTCGCTGAAGCTTTCTTT. Encoded protein: CSVGWTGKVAEAFF.

The V gene is TRBV7-6, the J gene TRBJ1-1, with 7 bases fitting TRBD1. The CDR3 runs 14 residues. Germline V gene sequence: CDR1 SGHVS, CDR2 FNYEAQ. Germline trimming cut 5 bases from V and 5 bases from J; bases unmatched to any gene: 8. The CDR3 DNA reads TGTGCCAGCAGCCAGACAGGGTTGGAAACTGAAGCTTTCTTT. Its translation is CASSQTGLETEAFF.

This chain links TRBV7-9 with TRBJ2-5, with 12 bases lining up with TRBD1. Per germline, CDR1 SEHNR and CDR2 FQNEAQ (reference sequence). The CDR3 extends over 16 amino acids. The J segment lost 1 base and the V segment lost 8 bases, leaving 8 bases of the junction unmatched. CDR3 region: CASGYRDRGRQETQYF. The DNA of the CDR3 is TGTGCCAGCGGTTACCGGGACAGGGGGCGCCAAGAGACCCAGTACTTC.

The V gene is TRBV7-9, the J gene TRBJ1-1; D unresolved. V lost 1 base and J lost 6, with 12 bases in between. This CDR3 spans 14 amino acids. Germline CDR1 SEHNR, CDR2 FQNEAQ (reference sequence). The CDR3 loop reads CASSLGQLIAEAFF. DNA for the CDR3: TGTGCCAGCAGCTTAGGACAATTAATCGCTGAAGCTTTCTTT. Full variable domain (missing parts from reference TRBV7-9 and TRBJ1-1): DTGVSQNPRHKITKRGQNVTFRCDPISEHNRLYWYRQTLGQGPEFLTYFQNEAQLEKSRLLSDRFSAERPKGSFSTLEIQRTEQGDSAMYLCASSLGQLIAEAFFGQGTRLTVV.

The chain uses TRBV30 and TRBJ1-2; D uncertain. Trimming removed 1 base from V and 8 bases from J, with 14 bases in between. This CDR3 spans 13 amino acids. Germline CDR1 is GTSNPN and CDR2 is SVGIG (reference sequence). CDR3 protein: CAWSDSGFRGYTF. In DNA form, the CDR3 reads TGTGCCTGGAGTGATTCGGGGTTTAGGGGCTACACCTTC.

This chain connects TRBV5-6 to TRBJ1-2; perhaps TRBD1 as D (5 bases). Trimming removed 1 base from V and 3 bases from J, with 16 bases in between. This CDR3 spans 16 amino acids. The germline CDR1 and CDR2 sequences are SGHDT and YYEEEE. The CDR3 loop is CASSLRSRGGYYGYTF. The CDR3 region has the DNA TGTGCCAGCAGCTTGAGGAGTAGGGGAGGATACTATGGCTACACCTTC. Drawing the rest from reference TRBV5-6 and TRBJ1-2, the complete variable domain is DAGVTQSPTHLIKTRGQQVTLRCSPKSGHDTVSWYQQALGQGPQFIFQYYEEEERQRGNFPDRFSGHQFPNYSSELNVNALLLGDSALYLCASSLRSRGGYYGYTFGSGTRLTVV.

The CDR3 sequence: CASSTTSGRTLLETQYF. As DNA, the CDR3 is TGTGCCAGCTCAACGACTAGCGGGAGGACTCTCCTGGAGACCCAGTACTTC. The chain carries TRBV18 and TRBJ2-5; 13 bases map to TRBD2. V lost 5 bases to trimming and J lost 5 bases; unmatched junction nucleotides: 11. CDR1 and CDR2 (germline): KGHSH, LQKENI. The CDR3 sequence is 17 residues long. Using reference TRBV18 and TRBJ2-5 for the parts outside the CDR3, the full variable domain is NAGVMQNPRHLVRRRGQEARLRCSPMKGHSHVYWYRQLPEEGLKFMVYLQKENIIDESGMPKERFSAEFPKEGPSILRIQQVVRGDSAAYFCASSTTSGRTLLETQYFGPGTRLLVL.

The chain carries TRBV25-1 and TRBJ1-3, with a possible D match to TRBD1 (6 bases). V was cut by 6 bases and J by 6 bases, with 9 bases left in between. This CDR3 comprises 12 residues. Germline CDR1 is MGHDK and CDR2 is SYGVNS. The CDR3 spells CASRSGVNTIYF. CDR3 sequence (DNA): TGTGCCAGCAGATCAGGGGTAAACACCATATATTTT.

The rearrangement joins TRBV4-1 to TRBJ2-7, with 12 bases that match TRBD2. There are 16 residues in the CDR3. CDR1 is MGHRA, CDR2 YSYEKL, per germline. With V trimmed by 4 bases and J by 6 bases, 10 bases remained unmatched. DNA of the CDR3: TGCGCCAGCAGCCCTTTCCTGACTAGCGGGAGCCCCGAGCAGTACTTC. Translating gives CASSPFLTSGSPEQYF.

The chain employs TRBV13 and TRBJ2-5, with TRBD1 matching 10 bases. This CDR3 is 17 amino acids long. CDR1 PRHDT and CDR2 FYEKMQ come from the germline V gene (reference sequence). V lost 2 bases and J lost 1; bases outside the gene matches: 7. The CDR3 bases are TGTGCCAGCAGCTTAACGGGGACAGGGGCCCCCCAAGAGACCCAGTACTTC. Protein: CASSLTGTGAPQETQYF.

The chain couples TRBV14 to TRBJ1-2; 9 bases align to TRBD1. V shed 4 bases, J shed 8 bases, and the junction held 5 bases outside the gene matches. This CDR3 has 13 residues. From germline, CDR1 is SGHDN and CDR2 FVKESK. In DNA form, the CDR3 reads TGTGCCAGCAGCCGGGACAGGGCCAAGGGCTACACCTTC. Protein: CASSRDRAKGYTF.

The CDR3 bases are TGTGCCAGCAGCCGGACTAGCGGGGTACGTAGGAACGAGCAGTACTTC. It translates to CASSRTSGVRRNEQYF. This rearrangement joins TRBV13 to TRBJ2-7, with 12 bases matching TRBD2. V dropped 5 bases and J dropped 5; count of bases not matched to a gene: 10. The CDR3 extends over 16 amino acids. Germline V CDR1 and CDR2: PRHDT, FYEKMQ (reference sequence).

The rearrangement links TRBV30 to TRBJ1-2; D is perhaps TRBD1 (6 bases). The CDR3 is made up of 13 amino acids. CDR1 is GTSNPN and CDR2 is SVGIG in the germline V gene (reference sequence). V was pared by 0 bases and J by 7 bases, with 12 bases between. The DNA of the CDR3 is TGTGCCTGGAGTGTACTCAGGGGTCGTGGCTACACCTTC. Amino acids: CAWSVLRGRGYTF.

This chain links TRBV4-1 with TRBJ1-2, with D unresolved. From germline, CDR1 is MGHRA and CDR2 YSYEKL. V was trimmed by 1 base and J by 4 bases, leaving 13 bases between them. This CDR3 is 15 amino acids long. This CDR3 reads CASSQVGGEGYGYTF. The CDR3 nucleotides are TGCGCCAGCAGCCAAGTCGGCGGAGAAGGCTATGGCTACACCTTC.